A selection of T cell receptor beta chains follows, all from one sample in a study of beta chain features in type 1 diabetes. Method: immunoSEQ multiplex PCR; TCRdb's copy keeps in-frame clones and lacks some. Seen here are fewer than 150,000 clones, less than 9% observed once, and the top ten hold more than 1.1%. The material sequenced was central memory CD4+ T cells from blood. These receptor sequences come from a woman in her twenties or thirties in good health. Each CDR3 is given with its conserved first and last residue. The D gene is left open where the match is weak. Size tells how often a clone was seen (once, few, many) or the class of an expanded clone, and some rows leave it out.

CDR3 protein	CDR3 DNA	D gene	clone size	J gene	V gene
CASRQTVNTEAFF	TGTGCCAGCAGACAGACAGTGAACACTGAAGCTTTCTTT	NA	few	TRBJ1-1	TRBV7-2
CASSGGAKNIQYF	TGTGCCAGCAGCGGAGGGGCCAAAAACATTCAGTACTTC	NA	NA	TRBJ2-4	TRBV6-1
CASSLTGTSGTYEQYF	TGTGCCAGCAGCTTGACTGGGACTAGCGGGACCTACGAGCAGTACTTC	TRBD2	few	TRBJ2-7	TRBV7-9
CASSPGTSNYEQYF	TGTGCCAGCAGCCCCGGGACTAGTAACTACGAGCAGTACTTC	TRBD2	NA	TRBJ2-7	TRBV7-2
CASSLVVVPYEQYF	TGTGCCAGCAGCTTAGTCGTAGTCCCCTACGAGCAGTACTTC	NA	many	TRBJ2-7	TRBV7-9
CASSLKGQGYNEQFF	TGTGCCAGCAGCCTAAAGGGACAGGGATACAATGAGCAGTTCTTC	NA	few	TRBJ2-1	TRBV21-1
CASRQGFTGELFF	TGTGCCAGCAGACAGGGATTCACGGGGGAGCTGTTTTTT	NA	few	TRBJ2-2	TRBV28
CASSPAPLLAGLTGELFF	TGTGCCAGCAGCCCCGCCCCCTTGCTAGCGGGACTTACCGGGGAGCTGTTTTTT	TRBD2	few	TRBJ2-2	TRBV7-3
CASSPLPGTGATDTQYF	TGTGCCAGCTCACCCCTCCCGGGGACAGGGGCCACAGATACGCAGTATTTT	TRBD1	few	TRBJ2-3	TRBV18
CASSQQGVRSEQYF	TGTGCCAGCAGTCAACAGGGGGTCAGAAGCGAGCAGTACTTC	TRBD1	few	TRBJ2-7	TRBV6-5
CATSRDRMETQYF	TGTGCCACCAGCAGAGACAGGATGGAGACCCAGTACTTC	NA	NA	TRBJ2-5	TRBV15
CASSKDRGETQYF	TGTGCCAGCAGCAAGGACAGGGGGGAGACCCAGTACTTC	TRBD1	NA	TRBJ2-5	TRBV5-6
CASSQQGDQPQHF	TGTGCCAGCAGCCAGCAGGGTGATCAGCCCCAGCATTTT	NA	NA	TRBJ1-5	TRBV7-6
CASRLRAGMNTEAFF	TGTGCCAGCAGACTCCGTGCAGGGATGAACACTGAAGCTTTCTTT	NA	NA	TRBJ1-1	TRBV6-5
CASSLTGQGVHEQYF	TGTGCCAGCAGTTTAACTGGACAGGGGGTTCACGAGCAGTACTTC	TRBD1	few	TRBJ2-7	TRBV6-5
CASPKTSGRTDTQYF	TGTGCCAGCCCAAAGACTAGCGGGAGAACAGATACGCAGTATTTT	TRBD2	NA	TRBJ2-3	TRBV2
CASSLVAGRYNEQFF	TGTGCCAGCAGCTTAGTAGCGGGACGTTACAATGAGCAGTTCTTC	TRBD2	NA	TRBJ2-1	TRBV7-8
CASSPVAGVTDTQYF	TGTGCCAGCAGCCCAGTAGCGGGAGTGACAGATACGCAGTATTTT	TRBD2	NA	TRBJ2-3	TRBV7-3
CASKERGQNSYEQYF	TGTGCCAGCAAAGAGAGGGGACAGAACTCCTACGAGCAGTACTTC	TRBD1	few	TRBJ2-7	TRBV2
CASSQDYTGGSGPADTQYF	TGCGCCAGCAGCCAAGATTACACGGGAGGCTCAGGACCAGCAGATACGCAGTATTTT	TRBD2	few	TRBJ2-3	TRBV4-3
CASSPLGQANGELFF	TGTGCCAGCTCGCCCCTGGGGCAGGCCAACGGGGAGCTGTTTTTT	NA	NA	TRBJ2-2	TRBV18
CASSPSTGMTGNTIYF	TGTGCCAGCTCACCATCGACAGGGATGACTGGAAACACCATATATTTT	TRBD1	NA	TRBJ1-3	TRBV18
CSVEFPQKNTGELFF	TGCAGCGTTGAATTCCCACAGAAGAACACCGGGGAGCTGTTTTTT	NA	few	TRBJ2-2	TRBV29-1
CASSFVGGLTDTQYF	TGTGCCAGCAGCTTCGTGGGAGGGCTCACAGATACGCAGTATTTT	TRBD2	NA	TRBJ2-3	TRBV7-3
CASSRGRQGEYEQYF	TGTGCCAGCAGCCGCGGCCGACAGGGGGAGTACGAGCAGTACTTC	TRBD1	NA	TRBJ2-7	TRBV2
CASSLNQGPYEQYF	TGTGCCAGCAGCTTAAACCAGGGGCCCTACGAGCAGTACTTC	NA	few	TRBJ2-7	TRBV7-3
CASNEGSGTSGLFF	TGTGCCAGCAACGAGGGGTCCGGGACTAGCGGCTTGTTCTTC	TRBD2	NA	TRBJ2-1	TRBV7-8
CASSLLRSNEKLFF	TGTGCCAGCAGCTTACTTCGGTCTAATGAAAAACTGTTTTTT	NA	NA	TRBJ1-4	TRBV7-8
CASSLMGPANTEAFF	TGCGCCAGCAGCTTGATGGGGCCCGCTAACACTGAAGCTTTCTTT	NA	few	TRBJ1-1	TRBV5-1
CASSQEGNRNYEQYF	TGTGCCAGCAGCCAAGAGGGCAATCGTAACTACGAGCAGTACTTC	NA	NA	TRBJ2-7	TRBV4-2
CASSWGQGLKNIQYF	TGTGCCAGCAGCTGGGGACAGGGGTTGAAAAACATTCAGTACTTC	TRBD1	NA	TRBJ2-4	TRBV7-2
CASSFLAGGGNEQFF	TGTGCCAGCAGCTTCCTAGCGGGAGGAGGGAATGAGCAGTTCTTC	TRBD2	few	TRBJ2-1	TRBV7-2
CASRTGGKSDEQYF	TGTGCCAGCAGGACAGGGGGAAAAAGCGACGAGCAGTACTTC	TRBD1	few	TRBJ2-7	TRBV6-1
CASSPQGSGANVLTF	TGTGCCAGCTCACCCCAGGGCTCCGGGGCCAACGTCCTGACTTTC	NA	many	TRBJ2-6	TRBV18
CASSAGTGVGETQYF	TGTGCCAGTAGTGCCGGGACAGGGGTAGGGGAGACCCAGTACTTC	TRBD1	few	TRBJ2-5	TRBV19
CASSITPGGNNQPQHF	TGTGCCAGTAGTATTACGCCAGGGGGTAACAATCAGCCCCAGCATTTT	TRBD1	few	TRBJ1-5	TRBV19
CASSVERAEQFF	TGTGCCAGCAGCGTAGAGCGAGCCGAGCAGTTCTTC	NA	few	TRBJ2-1	TRBV28
CASPWGSRYEQYF	TGTGCCAGCCCCTGGGGCAGCCGCTACGAGCAGTACTTC	NA	many	TRBJ2-7	TRBV25-1
CASSPIGQVNYGYTF	TGCGCCAGCAGCCCCATCGGACAGGTTAACTATGGCTACACCTTC	TRBD1	many	TRBJ1-2	TRBV4-3
CASLPGGYTGELFF	TGTGCCAGCCTCCCCGGGGGATACACCGGGGAGCTGTTTTTT	NA	few	TRBJ2-2	TRBV28
CASSAQGSQGGELFF	TGTGCCAGCAGTGCACAGGGGTCCCAGGGCGGGGAGCTGTTTTTT	TRBD1	NA	TRBJ2-2	TRBV2
CASSFSRLTGSTNEKLFF	TGTGCCAGCAGTTTTTCCCGACTGACGGGTTCAACTAATGAAAAACTGTTTTTT	NA	few	TRBJ1-4	TRBV28
CASSEGTENYGYTF	TGTGCCAGCAGTGAAGGGACAGAAAACTATGGCTACACCTTC	NA	many	TRBJ1-2	TRBV2
CASSLGQGSQPQHF	TGTGCCAGCAGCCTGGGACAGGGTAGTCAGCCCCAGCATTTT	TRBD1	NA	TRBJ1-5	TRBV7-2
CASSLNSRNYNEQFF	TGTGCCAGCAGCTTAAACAGCCGTAATTACAATGAGCAGTTCTTC	NA	NA	TRBJ2-1	TRBV7-6
CASSAGTSNEQFF	TGTGCCAGCAGCGCAGGGACTAGCAATGAGCAGTTCTTC	TRBD2	NA	TRBJ2-1	TRBV2
CASSNTGQETQYF	TGTGCCAGCAGCAATACAGGGCAAGAGACCCAGTACTTC	NA	NA	TRBJ2-5	TRBV7-2
CASSRQGVRHGYTF	TGTGCCAGCAGCAGACAGGGGGTCCGTCATGGCTACACCTTC	TRBD1	NA	TRBJ1-2	TRBV25-1
CASSLRTGTGGYTF	TGTGCCAGTAGTCTCAGGACAGGGACAGGCGGCTACACCTTC	TRBD1	few	TRBJ1-2	TRBV19
CASSLQRGETQYF	TGCGCCAGCAGCCTGCAGCGCGGCGAGACCCAGTACTTC	NA	few	TRBJ2-5	TRBV5-1